This TCR beta chain was recovered during a study of T cell responses to AZD1222 COVID-19 vaccine. In the study overall: Some second doses came at about 4 weeks and others at about 12 weeks; these were pooled. Points from the study as a whole: The repertoires were collected only after the peak T cell response. Nearly half of spike-specific TCRs reportedly target variant regions that are unmutated in the B.1.351 and B.1.1.7 variants. A mostly white British donor set with more females was recruited, and clonal diversity was possibly underestimated.

The data were produced by immunoSEQ multiplex PCR, yet TCRdb's version contains in-frame clones alone and is incomplete. The sample gives some 150,000 clones, 90% of which show up once; 1.6% is in the top ten. Germline-derived CDR1 and CDR2 are SEHNR and FQNEAQ (reference sequence). The V and J ends lost 5 bases and 3 bases, in that order; junction bases with no gene match: 9. The CDR3 length is 15 residues. As concerns this clone: Its specificity is unknown.

This receptor was taken from an adult in good health. This sample comprised peripheral blood, obtained on day 0 of AZD1222 vaccination. This chain connects TRBV7-9 to TRBJ2-7; 8 bases align to TRBD1. The CDR3 bases are TGTGCCAGCAGCCACGAAGGACAGGGAAACTACGAGCAGTACTTC. This codes for CASSHEGQGNYEQYF.